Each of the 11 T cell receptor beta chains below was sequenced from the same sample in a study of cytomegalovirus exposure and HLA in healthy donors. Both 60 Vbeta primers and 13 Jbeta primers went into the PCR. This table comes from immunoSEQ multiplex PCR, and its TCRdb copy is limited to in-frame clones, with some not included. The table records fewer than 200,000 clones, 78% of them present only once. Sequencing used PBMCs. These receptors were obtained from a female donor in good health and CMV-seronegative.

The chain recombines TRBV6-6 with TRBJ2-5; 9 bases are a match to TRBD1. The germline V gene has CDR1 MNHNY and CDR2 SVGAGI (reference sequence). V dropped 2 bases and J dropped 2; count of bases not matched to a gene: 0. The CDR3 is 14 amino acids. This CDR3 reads CASSYGTGQETQYF. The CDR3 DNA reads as TGTGCCAGCAGTTACGGGACAGGGCAAGAGACCCAGTACTTC.

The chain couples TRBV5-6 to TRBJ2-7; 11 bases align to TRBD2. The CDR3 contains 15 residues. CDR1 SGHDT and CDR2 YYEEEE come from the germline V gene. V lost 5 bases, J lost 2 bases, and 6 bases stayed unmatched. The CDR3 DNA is TGTGCCAGCAGTTTACTAGCGGGGGTGCCCTACGAGCAGTACTTC. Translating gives CASSLLAGVPYEQYF.

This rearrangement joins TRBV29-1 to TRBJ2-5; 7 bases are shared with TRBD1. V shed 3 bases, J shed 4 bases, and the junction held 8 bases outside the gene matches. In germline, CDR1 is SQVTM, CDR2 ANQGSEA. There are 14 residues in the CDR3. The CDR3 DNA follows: TGCAGCGTTGACTTTACAGGGGCGGGAGAGACCCAGTACTTC. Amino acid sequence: CSVDFTGAGETQYF. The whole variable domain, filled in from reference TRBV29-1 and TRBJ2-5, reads SAVISQKPSRDICQRGTSLTIQCQVDSQVTMMFWYRQQPGQSLTLIATANQGSEATYESGFVIDKFPISRPNLTFSTLTVSNMSPEDSSIYLCSVDFTGAGETQYFGPGTRLLVL.

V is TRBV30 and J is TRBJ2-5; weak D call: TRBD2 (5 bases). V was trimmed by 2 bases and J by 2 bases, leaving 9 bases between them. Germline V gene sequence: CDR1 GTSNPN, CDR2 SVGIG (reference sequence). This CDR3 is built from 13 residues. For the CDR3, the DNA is TGTGCCTGGAGTAGCGGAGCACAAGAGACCCAGTACTTC. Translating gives CAWSSGAQETQYF.

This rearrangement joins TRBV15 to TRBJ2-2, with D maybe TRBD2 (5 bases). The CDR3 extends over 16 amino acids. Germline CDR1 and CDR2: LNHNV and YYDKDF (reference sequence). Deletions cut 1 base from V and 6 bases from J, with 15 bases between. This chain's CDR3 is CATSRGVEGLAGELFF. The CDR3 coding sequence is TGTGCCACCAGCAGAGGGGTAGAGGGATTGGCCGGGGAGCTGTTTTTT.

The CDR3: CASSPAGDLPLSYNEQFF. CDR3 in DNA: TGCGCCAGCAGCCCCGCTGGGGACTTACCCCTCTCCTACAATGAGCAGTTCTTC. The V and J genes are TRBV5-1 and TRBJ2-1; D is possibly TRBD2 (6 bases). The CDR3 totals 18 residues. Trimming stripped 4 bases from V and 0 bases from J, with 20 bases between. Germline V lookup: CDR1 SGHRS, CDR2 YFSETQ.

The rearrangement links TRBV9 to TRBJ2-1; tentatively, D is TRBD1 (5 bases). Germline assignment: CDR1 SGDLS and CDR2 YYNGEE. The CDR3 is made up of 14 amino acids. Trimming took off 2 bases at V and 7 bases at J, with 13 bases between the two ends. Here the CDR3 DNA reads TGTGCCAGCAGCGTTACCCTGACAGAGAATGAGCAGTTCTTC. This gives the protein CASSVTLTENEQFF. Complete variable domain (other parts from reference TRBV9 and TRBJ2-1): DSGVTQTPKHLITATGQRVTLRCSPRSGDLSVYWYQQSLDQGLQFLIQYYNGEERAKGNILERFSAQQFPDLHSELNLSSLELGDSALYFCASSVTLTENEQFFGPGTRLTVL.

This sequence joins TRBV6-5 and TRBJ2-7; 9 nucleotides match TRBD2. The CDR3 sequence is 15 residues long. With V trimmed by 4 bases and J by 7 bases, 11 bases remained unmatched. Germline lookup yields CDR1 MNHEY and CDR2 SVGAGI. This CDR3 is CASSLLSLAGHEQYF. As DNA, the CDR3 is TGTGCCAGCAGTTTACTGAGTCTAGCGGGACATGAGCAGTACTTC.

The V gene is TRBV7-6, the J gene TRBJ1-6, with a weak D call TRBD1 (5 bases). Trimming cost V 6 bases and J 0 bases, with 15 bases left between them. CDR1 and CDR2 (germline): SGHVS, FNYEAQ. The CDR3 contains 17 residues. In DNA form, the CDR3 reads TGTGCCAGCAGTCAACGGTCGGGGGGCTCCTATAATTCACCCCTCCACTTT. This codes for CASSQRSGGSYNSPLHF.

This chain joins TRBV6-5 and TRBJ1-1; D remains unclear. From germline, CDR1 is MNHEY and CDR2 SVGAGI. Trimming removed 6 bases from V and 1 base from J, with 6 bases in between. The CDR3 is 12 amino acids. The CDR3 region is CASSLENTEAFF. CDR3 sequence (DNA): TGTGCCAGCAGCCTAGAGAACACTGAAGCTTTCTTT.

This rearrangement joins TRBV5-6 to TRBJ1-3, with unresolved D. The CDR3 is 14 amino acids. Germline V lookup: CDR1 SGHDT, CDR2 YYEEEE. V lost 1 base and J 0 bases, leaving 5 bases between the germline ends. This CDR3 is CASSLSRSGNTIYF. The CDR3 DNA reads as TGTGCCAGCAGCTTGTCCCGCTCTGGAAACACCATATATTTT.